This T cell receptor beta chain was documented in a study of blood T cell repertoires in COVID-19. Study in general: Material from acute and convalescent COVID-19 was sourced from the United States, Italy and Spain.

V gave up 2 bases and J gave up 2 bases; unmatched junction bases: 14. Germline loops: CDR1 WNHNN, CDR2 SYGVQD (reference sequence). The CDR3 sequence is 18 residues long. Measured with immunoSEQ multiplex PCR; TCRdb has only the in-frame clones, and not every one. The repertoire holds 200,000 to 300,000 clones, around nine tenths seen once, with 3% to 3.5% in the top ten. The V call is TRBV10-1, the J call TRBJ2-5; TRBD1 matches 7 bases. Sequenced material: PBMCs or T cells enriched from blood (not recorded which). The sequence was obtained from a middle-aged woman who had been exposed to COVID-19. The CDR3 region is CASSELMNSGTAQETQYF. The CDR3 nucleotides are TGCGCCAGCAGTGAGCTTATGAACTCCGGGACAGCACAAGAGACCCAGTACTTC.